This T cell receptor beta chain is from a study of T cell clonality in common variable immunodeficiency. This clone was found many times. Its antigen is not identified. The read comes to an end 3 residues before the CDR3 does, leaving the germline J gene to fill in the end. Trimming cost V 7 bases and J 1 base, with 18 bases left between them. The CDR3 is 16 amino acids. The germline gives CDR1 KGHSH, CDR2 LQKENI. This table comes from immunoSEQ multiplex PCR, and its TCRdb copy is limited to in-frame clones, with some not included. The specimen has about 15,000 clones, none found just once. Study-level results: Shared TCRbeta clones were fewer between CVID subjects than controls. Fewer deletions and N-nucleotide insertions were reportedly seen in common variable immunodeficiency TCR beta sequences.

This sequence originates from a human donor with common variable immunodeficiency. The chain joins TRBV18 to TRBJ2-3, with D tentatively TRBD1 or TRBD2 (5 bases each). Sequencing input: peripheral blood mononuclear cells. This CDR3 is CASWAQGAYRTDTQYF. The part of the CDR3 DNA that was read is TGTGCCAGCTGGGCGCAGGGAGCATATCGCACAGATACG.